This T cell receptor (beta chain) was retrieved from a study of T cell responses to AZD1222 COVID-19 vaccine. Study outcomes and limitations: Most donors were white British and more were female, and clonal diversity was possibly underestimated.

The protocol was immunoSEQ multiplex PCR, while the TCRdb copy is restricted to in-frame clones and leaves out a portion. The table shows about 97,000 clones, with approximately 91% occurring only once. Germline V gives CDR1 LNHDA, CDR2 SQIVND (reference sequence). V lost 4 bases, J lost 0 bases, and 6 bases lay in between. This CDR3 is built from 14 residues. On this clone: Its antigen is unknown.

The clonotype comes from an adult in good health. The sample was peripheral blood, taken on day 0 of AZD1222 vaccination. The chain links TRBV19 to TRBJ1-4; D possibly corresponds to TRBD1 (6 bases). The CDR3 spells CASSTGATNEKLFF. Here the CDR3 DNA reads TGTGCCAGTAGTACAGGGGCAACTAATGAAAAACTGTTTTTT.